Listed here are 19 T cell receptor beta chains from one sample, sequenced in a study of regulatory T cells in long-lasting Graves disease. The time point denotes: newly diagnosed GD, antithyroid drugs for less than 3 months. PBMC-derived RNA was used for the TCR library. Construction of TCR beta libraries relied on iRepertoire HTBI primers and on Arm-PCR targeting CDR3 regions. TCRdb used MiXCR to reprocess the multiplex PCR reads, holding one entry per CDR3 protein. Among a few hundred thousand distinct CDR3 sequences listed, 16% were seen once. The same sample was also used in a study of T cells in Graves' hyperthyroidism and ophthalmopathy.

Specimen: peripheral blood mononuclear cells (PBMCs), collected at new diagnosis, from a patient treated with antithyroid drugs. The receptors stem from a man in his forties with Graves disease.

This clonotype was counted ten times or more. This chain uses TRBV3-1 with TRBJ2-4; D may be TRBD1 (6 bases). Germline V gene data show CDR1 as LGHDT and CDR2 as YNNKEL (reference sequence). The CDR3 consists of 14 residues. Trimming removed 1 base at V and 7 bases at J, with 11 bases between. CDR3 in amino acids: CASSQGPQGNIQYF. The CDR3 nucleotides are TGTGCCAGCAGCCAAGGACCTCAGGGGAACATTCAGTACTTC.

At least ten counts were recorded for this clonotype. The V gene is TRBV12-3 or TRBV12-4, the J gene TRBJ2-7; a possible D gene is TRBD1 (5 bases). The CDR3 spans 15 residues. The germline V and J ends were trimmed by 2 bases and 0 bases, with 11 bases remaining between them. DNA of the CDR3: TGTGCCAGCAGTTTAAATCCCAGGGTCTCCTACGAGCAGTACTTC. Translating it yields CASSLNPRVSYEQYF.

This clonotype was observed at least ten times. This sequence joins TRBV27 and TRBJ1-5; possibly TRBD1 for D (5 bases). There are 15 residues in the CDR3. V lost 2 bases, J lost 0 bases, and 8 bases lay in between. CDR1 is MNHEY and CDR2 is SMNVEV in the germline V gene (reference sequence). This CDR3 reads CASSLRQYSNQPQHF. Here the CDR3 DNA reads TGTGCCAGCAGTTTACGACAGTATAGCAATCAGCCCCAGCATTTT.

As regards this clonotype: A much larger clone is a single base away; this may be a read error. The CDR3 DNA follows: TGTGTCAGCAGTGAAAGGGCGGGGACTCCCACAGATACGCAGTATTTT. This gives the protein CVSSERAGTPTDTQYF. The V call is TRBV12-3 or TRBV12-4, the J call TRBJ2-3; tentative D call: TRBD2 (6 bases). The CDR3 consists of 16 residues.

This chain joins TRBV18 and TRBJ2-1, with TRBD2 matching over 12 bases. The CDR3 is 17 amino acids. V shed 2 bases and J 1 base; nucleotides not matched to a gene: 3. Germline V lookup: CDR1 KGHSH, CDR2 LQKENI. The CDR3: CASSPTTSGGSYNEQFF. As DNA, the CDR3 is TGTGCCAGCTCACCAACTACTAGCGGGGGGTCCTACAATGAGCAGTTCTTC.

This clonotype has a count of ten or more. The junction differs from germline at one of its ends, possibly a read error. V and J are TRBV2 and TRBJ1-1; TRBD1 agrees at 9 bases. CDR3 length equals 11 residues. CDR1 is SNHLY, CDR2 FYNNEI, per germline. The CDR3 DNA follows: TGTGCCAGCAGGGGACAGGGTGAAGTTTTCTTT. Its protein product is CASRGQGEVFF.

This clonotype has a count of ten or more. This chain links TRBV4-1 with TRBJ2-1; D possibly corresponds to TRBD1 (8 bases). There are 15 residues in the CDR3. V lost 1 base and J 9 bases, leaving 16 bases between the germline ends. Germline V gene lookup returns CDR1 MGHRA and CDR2 YSYEKL. CDR3 amino acids: CASSQVSTGGGEQFF. The CDR3 DNA reads TGCGCCAGCAGCCAAGTGTCAACAGGGGGGGGTGAGCAGTTCTTC.

The table lists this clonotype with many counts. V gene TRBV28 combines with J gene TRBJ2-3; D gene ambiguous. The CDR3 is 14 amino acids. Trimming left V 7 bases short and J 4 bases short, with 15 bases between. Per the germline V gene, CDR1 is MDHEN and CDR2 is SYDVKM. In nucleotides, the CDR3 is TGTGCCAGCACCGGCTCAACCCCATCAGATACGCAGTATTTT. Amino acids: CASTGSTPSDTQYF.

This clonotype was seen many times. The chain couples TRBV6-1 to TRBJ1-6, with 9 bases identical to TRBD1. V lost 7 bases, J lost 7 bases, and 5 bases stayed unmatched. The CDR3 contains 14 residues. Germline V gene lookup returns CDR1 MNHNS and CDR2 SASEGT. The DNA of the CDR3 is TGTGCCAGCACCCTCGACAGGGGGAATTCACCCCTCCACTTT. Protein sequence: CASTLDRGNSPLHF.

The V gene is TRBV19, the J gene TRBJ2-1; tentatively, D is TRBD1 (5 bases). V was trimmed by 3 bases and J by 5 bases, leaving 14 bases between them. CDR1 and CDR2 from the germline V gene are LNHDA and SQIVND (reference sequence). CDR3 length: 15 residues. This CDR3 reads CASSIGRAPDNEQFF. Here the CDR3 DNA reads TGTGCCAGTAGTATCGGCAGGGCACCAGACAATGAGCAGTTCTTC.

The V call is TRBV7-9, the J call TRBJ2-2; 7 positions match TRBD1. The V gene end was trimmed by 5 bases and the J gene end by 4 bases; junction bases not matched to a gene: 7. Germline V gives CDR1 SEHNR, CDR2 FQNEAQ (reference sequence). CDR3 size: 15 residues. The chain's CDR3 is CASSIDRVSTGELFF. CDR3 nucleotide sequence: TGTGCCAGCAGCATTGACAGGGTTAGCACCGGGGAGCTGTTTTTT.

This clonotype was counted ten times or more. V is TRBV2 and J is TRBJ1-5; the D is unclear. Germline CDR1 reads SNHLY; CDR2 reads FYNNEI. Trimming took 2 bases from V and 3 from J, leaving 8 bases between them. The CDR3 length is 14 residues. In DNA, the CDR3 is TGTGCCAGCAGTGAACGGACGGACAATCAGCCCCAGCATTTT. Translated, it gives CASSERTDNQPQHF.

This clonotype occurred many times. The chain carries TRBV2 and TRBJ1-1; perhaps TRBD1 as D (6 bases). The length of the CDR3 is 12 residues. Germline-derived CDR1 and CDR2 are SNHLY and FYNNEI. V gave up 7 bases and J gave up 5 bases, with 11 bases separating them. The CDR3 spells CASNLQGTEAFF. DNA for the CDR3: TGTGCCAGCAACTTACAGGGAACTGAAGCTTTCTTT.

This clonotype appeared many times. V and J are TRBV28 and TRBJ1-5; D ambiguous. V lost 5 bases to trimming and J lost 0 bases, with 23 bases between them. This CDR3 contains 19 residues. CDR1 is MDHEN, CDR2 SYDVKM, per germline. CDR3 bases: TGTGCCAGCAGTCCCCGGCGGTGGAGGGAGGGTTATAGCAATCAGCCCCAGCATTTT. Translated: CASSPRRWREGYSNQPQHF.

The rearrangement joins TRBV6-1 to TRBJ2-1; TRBD2 agrees at 8 bases. The germline V gene has CDR1 MNHNS and CDR2 SASEGT. Unmatched junction bases numbered 5, after V lost 7 bases and J lost 6 bases. The CDR3 consists of 13 residues. The CDR3 sequence: CASNLAGTNEQFF. DNA of the CDR3: TGTGCCAGCAACTTAGCGGGGACCAATGAGCAGTTCTTC.

This clonotype is a singleton in its sample. The chain employs TRBV7-9 and TRBJ2-3; 11 nucleotides align to TRBD2. Germline V lookup: CDR1 SEHNR, CDR2 FQNEAQ (reference sequence). V lost 5 bases to trimming and J lost 6 bases; unmatched junction nucleotides: 16. The CDR3 spans 18 residues. The DNA of the CDR3 is TGTGCCAGCAGCGCCCTCCCTGTACTAGCGGGGGCTCCCGATACGCAGTATTTT. Translation gives CASSALPVLAGAPDTQYF.

The V call is TRBV28, the J call TRBJ1-2, with 7 bases aligning to TRBD1. After removal of 1 base from V and 8 bases from J, the junction contained 7 bases not matched to a gene. CDR1 MDHEN and CDR2 SYDVKM come from the germline V gene. CDR3 length: 14 amino acids. The CDR3 sequence is CASSLSAGGEGYTF. CDR3 DNA sequence: TGTGCCAGCAGTTTATCGGCAGGGGGAGAGGGCTACACCTTC.

The chain links TRBV19 to TRBJ2-1; D remains unclear. The CDR3 is made up of 12 amino acids. V gave up 3 bases and J gave up 4 bases, with 4 bases separating them. Germline V gene data show CDR1 as LNHDA and CDR2 as SQIVND (reference sequence). CDR3 sequence reads: CASSMYYNEQFF. In nucleotides, the CDR3 is TGTGCCAGTAGTATGTATTACAATGAGCAGTTCTTC. Looking up the rest from reference TRBV19 and TRBJ2-1 gives the full variable domain: DGGITQSPKYLFRKEGQNVTLSCEQNLNHDAMYWYRQDPGQGLRLIYYSQIVNDFQKGDIAEGYSVSREKKESFPLTVTSAQKNPTAFYLCASSMYYNEQFFGPGTRLTVL.

At least ten counts were recorded for this clonotype. The V and J genes are TRBV13 and TRBJ2-7, with TRBD1 identical over 7 bases. CDR1 and CDR2 from the germline V gene are PRHDT and FYEKMQ (reference sequence). V lost 7 bases, J lost 2 bases, and 11 bases stayed unmatched. The CDR3 is 15 amino acids. CDR3: CASIASLGQPYEQYF. In nucleotides, the CDR3 is TGTGCCAGCATCGCCTCCTTGGGACAGCCCTACGAGCAGTACTTC.